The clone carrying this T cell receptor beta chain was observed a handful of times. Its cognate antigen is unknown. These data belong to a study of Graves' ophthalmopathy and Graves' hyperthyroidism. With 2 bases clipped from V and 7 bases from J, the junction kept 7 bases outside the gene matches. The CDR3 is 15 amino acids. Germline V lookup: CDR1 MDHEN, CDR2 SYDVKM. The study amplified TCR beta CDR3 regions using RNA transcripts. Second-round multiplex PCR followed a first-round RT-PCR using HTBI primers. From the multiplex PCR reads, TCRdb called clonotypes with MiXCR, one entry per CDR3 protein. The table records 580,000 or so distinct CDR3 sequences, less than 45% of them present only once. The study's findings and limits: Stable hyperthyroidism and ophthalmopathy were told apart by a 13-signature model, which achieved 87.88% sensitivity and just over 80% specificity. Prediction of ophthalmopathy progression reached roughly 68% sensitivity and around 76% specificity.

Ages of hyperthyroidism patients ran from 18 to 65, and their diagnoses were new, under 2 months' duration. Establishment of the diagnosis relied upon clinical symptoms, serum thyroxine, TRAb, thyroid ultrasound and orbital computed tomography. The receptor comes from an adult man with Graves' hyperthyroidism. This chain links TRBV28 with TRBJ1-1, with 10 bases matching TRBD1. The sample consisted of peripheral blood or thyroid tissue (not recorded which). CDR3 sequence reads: CASSLGGQGDNEAFF. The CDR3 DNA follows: TGTGCCAGCAGTTTAGGAGGACAGGGGGACAATGAAGCTTTCTTT.